The 17 T cell receptor beta chains reported below all come from one sample, sequenced in a study of graft-versus-host responses after intestinal transplantation. Some clones are missing from TCRdb's copy, which holds only in-frame ones; the method was immunoSEQ multiplex PCR. The sample shows just under 100,000 clones, around 90% of them seen only once. The sample in question was PBMCs, obtained roughly 450 days after intestinal transplant. The receptors originated from a human patient who received an intestinal transplant, so some T cells may come from the graft donor.

The V gene is TRBV5-4, the J gene TRBJ1-1; TRBD1 is a possible D gene (5 bases). The CDR3 extends over 14 amino acids. Germline lookup yields CDR1 SGHNT and CDR2 YYREEE (reference sequence). The ends were cut back, 3 bases at V and 3 bases at J, with 12 bases in the middle. This CDR3 is CASSSQAGDTEAFF. CDR3 coding DNA: TGTGCCAGCAGCTCACAGGCGGGAGACACTGAAGCTTTCTTT.

V is TRBV4-1 and J is TRBJ1-2; D not resolved. This CDR3 has 16 amino acids. The V gene's germline CDR1 is MGHRA and CDR2 YSYEKL. V gave up 0 bases and J gave up 6 bases, with 17 bases separating them. DNA for the CDR3: TGCGCCAGCAGCCAAGAGGATGGACTAGGAGGCAATGGCTACACCTTC. Its translation: CASSQEDGLGGNGYTF.

A few counts support this clone. The CDR3 DNA reads TGTGCCAGCAGCTTTTCGGCGATGAACACTGAAGCTTTCTTT. Translating it yields CASSFSAMNTEAFF. The chain employs TRBV7-2 and TRBJ1-1, with D uncertain. This CDR3 comprises 14 residues. V gave up 3 bases and J gave up 0 bases, with 8 bases separating them. CDR1 is SGHTA, CDR2 FQGNSA, per germline.

The chain employs TRBV6-5 and TRBJ1-5; D remains ambiguous. This CDR3 has 15 amino acids. Germline V gene lookup returns CDR1 MNHEY and CDR2 SVGAGI. V lost 6 bases and J lost 2, with 14 bases in between. CDR3 region: CASSQGIYGNQPQHF. CDR3 bases: TGTGCCAGCAGCCAAGGGATATATGGCAATCAGCCCCAGCATTTT.

The chain recombines TRBV7-9 with TRBJ1-2; 9 bases line up with TRBD1. After removal of 0 bases from V and 7 bases from J, the junction contained 6 bases not matched to a gene. Germline V gene sequence: CDR1 SEHNR, CDR2 FQNEAQ (reference sequence). The CDR3 runs 15 residues. The CDR3 spells CASSLAQGTGIGYTF. In nucleotides, the CDR3 is TGTGCCAGCAGCTTAGCCCAAGGGACAGGGATTGGCTACACCTTC.

This chain links TRBV6-5 with TRBJ1-5, with no clear D. CDR3 length equals 16 residues. Per germline, CDR1 MNHEY and CDR2 SVGAGI. V shed 2 bases and J shed 5 bases, with 16 bases lying between them. The CDR3 DNA is TGTGCCAGCAGTTACGCCTCCTCCAGGACCCATCAGCCCCAGCATTTT. Protein product: CASSYASSRTHQPQHF.

V gene TRBV7-3 combines with J gene TRBJ2-3; tentative D call: TRBD2 (6 bases). Deletions cut 0 bases from V and 4 bases from J, with 11 bases between. The CDR3 is 15 amino acids. CDR1 is SGHTA, CDR2 FQGTGA, per germline. The CDR3, as DNA: TGTGCCAGCAGCTTAACTGGGGGGTTCGCAGATACGCAGTATTTT. Amino acid sequence: CASSLTGGFADTQYF. Supplemented by reference TRBV7-3 and TRBJ2-3, the full variable domain reads GAGVSQTPSNKVTEKGKYVELRCDPISGHTALYWYRQSLGQGPEFLIYFQGTGAADDSGLPNDRFFAVRPEGSVSTLKIQRTERGDSAVYLCASSLTGGFADTQYFGPGTRLTVL.

This clone was found once. The chain links TRBV18 to TRBJ1-4; tentative D call: TRBD1 (5 bases). Trimming cost V 2 bases and J 5 bases, with 27 bases left between them. The V gene's germline CDR1 is KGHSH and CDR2 LQKENI. This CDR3 region has 20 residues. CDR3 in DNA: TGTGCCAGCTCACCAACCACCGTTACGTACCGGCAGGGAGGGAATGAAAAACTGTTTTTT. Its protein product is CASSPTTVTYRQGGNEKLFF.

The chain is built from TRBV9 and TRBJ2-5, with D perhaps TRBD2 (5 bases). V lost 5 bases to trimming and J lost 5 bases, with 10 bases between them. CDR3 size: 12 residues. Germline V gene data show CDR1 as SGDLS and CDR2 as YYNGEE. The CDR3 coding sequence is TGTGCCAGCAGGGGAGTGGAGGAGACCCAGTACTTC. Amino acid sequence: CASRGVEETQYF.

The chain couples TRBV10-3 to TRBJ2-3, with 8 bases identical to TRBD1. Trimming at V came to 2 bases and at J to 4 bases, leaving 2 bases not matched to a gene. The germline V gene encodes CDR1 ENHRY and CDR2 SYGVKD. There are 14 residues in the CDR3. The DNA for the CDR3 is TGTGCCATCAGTGAGGGACAGGGCCCAGATACGCAGTATTTT. Amino acids: CAISEGQGPDTQYF.

This chain uses TRBV11-2 with TRBJ1-2; D gene unclear. The CDR3 runs 14 residues. Germline CDR1 reads SGHAT; CDR2 reads FQNNGV. Trimming took 5 bases from V and 4 from J, leaving 14 bases between them. The CDR3 sequence: CASSTLFTPYGYTF. DNA for the CDR3: TGTGCCAGCAGCACACTGTTTACGCCCTATGGCTACACCTTC.

The chain joins TRBV4-1 to TRBJ1-5; the D gene is possibly TRBD1 (5 bases). Deletions cut 2 bases from V and 7 bases from J, with 9 bases between. This CDR3 is 13 amino acids long. Germline assignment: CDR1 MGHRA and CDR2 YSYEKL. This CDR3 is CASSQQGGQPQHF. The CDR3 DNA reads as TGCGCCAGCAGCCAACAGGGTGGACAGCCCCAGCATTTT.

This chain links TRBV7-2 with TRBJ2-3, with TRBD2 as a possible D gene (6 bases). Trimming stripped 1 base from V and 9 bases from J, with 11 bases between. Germline loops: CDR1 SGHTA, CDR2 FQGNSA. The CDR3 contains 13 residues. Here the CDR3 reads CASSLGTGETQYF. In DNA, the CDR3 is TGTGCCAGCAGCTTAGGGACGGGGGAGACGCAGTATTTT.

The genes are TRBV27 and TRBJ1-6, with D unresolved. CDR1 MNHEY and CDR2 SMNVEV come from the germline V gene (reference sequence). This CDR3 has 17 residues. V dropped 5 bases and J dropped 1 base, with 15 bases sitting between them. The CDR3 spells CASSTSPAGSYNSPLHF. The CDR3 DNA sequence: TGTGCCAGCAGTACAAGTCCGGCGGGATCCTATAATTCACCCCTCCACTTT.

The J gene is TRBJ2-6, the V gene TRBV19; D possibly corresponds to TRBD2 (6 bases). CDR3 length: 17 amino acids. The germline CDR1 and CDR2 sequences are LNHDA and SQIVND (reference sequence). V shed 8 bases and J shed 1 base, with 18 bases lying between them. The CDR3 reads CASSSGSRTSGANVLTF. The DNA of the CDR3 is TGTGCCAGTTCTTCCGGGAGTAGGACGTCTGGGGCCAACGTCCTGACTTTC.

The chain employs TRBV6-6 and TRBJ1-1, with a possible D match to TRBD1 (5 bases). This CDR3 comprises 15 residues. Deletions cut 5 bases from V and 8 bases from J, with 21 bases between. Germline lookup yields CDR1 MNHNY and CDR2 SVGAGI (reference sequence). In nucleotides, the CDR3 is TGTGCCAGCAGTGCCCTCGGATCAGGGTTGGGGGAAGCTTTCTTT. Its translation: CASSALGSGLGEAFF.

The V and J genes are TRBV7-9 and TRBJ1-2; TRBD1 matches 7 bases. Germline values: CDR1 SEHNR, CDR2 FQNEAQ (reference sequence). V dropped 3 bases and J dropped 0; count of bases not matched to a gene: 10. The length of the CDR3 is 17 residues. CDR3 loop: CASSLMGTALTNYGYTF. In DNA form, the CDR3 reads TGTGCCAGCAGCTTGATGGGGACAGCACTTACTAACTATGGCTACACCTTC.